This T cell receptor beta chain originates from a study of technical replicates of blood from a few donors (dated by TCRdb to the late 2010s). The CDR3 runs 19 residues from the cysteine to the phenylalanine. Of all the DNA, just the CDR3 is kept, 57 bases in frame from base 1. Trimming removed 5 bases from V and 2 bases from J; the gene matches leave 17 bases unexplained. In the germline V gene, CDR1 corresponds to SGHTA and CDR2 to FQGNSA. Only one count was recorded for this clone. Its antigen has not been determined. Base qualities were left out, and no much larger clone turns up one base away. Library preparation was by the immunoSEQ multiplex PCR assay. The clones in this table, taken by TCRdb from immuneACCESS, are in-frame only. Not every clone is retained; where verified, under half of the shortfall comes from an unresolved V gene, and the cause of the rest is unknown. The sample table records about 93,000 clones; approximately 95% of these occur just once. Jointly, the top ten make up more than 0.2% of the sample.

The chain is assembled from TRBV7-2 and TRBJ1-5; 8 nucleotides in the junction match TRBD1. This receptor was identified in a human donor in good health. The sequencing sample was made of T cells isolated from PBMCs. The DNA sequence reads TGTGCCAGCAGCCTCAGTTCGGACAGGGTGGGTGTAGGCAATCAGCCCCAGCATTTT. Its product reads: CASSLSSDRVGVGNQPQHF.